The 9 T cell receptor beta chains below were found in one sample sequenced in a study of radiotherapy plus CTLA-4 blockade in lung cancer. Clones were read by immunoSEQ multiplex PCR, and TCRdb kept only the in-frame ones, dropping some. The sample shows 35,000 to 40,000 clones, 72% of them seen only once. The input for sequencing was peripheral blood, taken from a patient treated with radiotherapy plus ipilimumab. The receptor source for this set is a human donor with non-small cell lung cancer who had stable disease on radiotherapy plus ipilimumab.

V usage is TRBV5-4 and J usage is TRBJ2-2; 10 bases are a match to TRBD2. This CDR3 contains 15 residues. V lost 2 bases, J lost 8 bases, and 6 bases stayed unmatched. Germline loops: CDR1 SGHNT, CDR2 YYREEE (reference sequence). Here the CDR3 DNA reads TGTGCCAGCAGCTTAGCGGGGGGGCCGATTGGGGAGCTGTTTTTT. It yields the protein CASSLAGGPIGELFF.

The rearrangement links TRBV2 to TRBJ1-1; D not certain. The CDR3 is 14 residues long. CDR1 is SNHLY, CDR2 FYNNEI, per germline. Trimming left V 3 bases short and J 4 bases short, with 12 bases between. DNA for the CDR3: TGTGCCAGCAGTGATTCTGGAGGGTTCACTGAAGCTTTCTTT. Its protein is CASSDSGGFTEAFF.

This clone was seen a handful of times. The genes are TRBV4-1 and TRBJ1-5; D unclear. The CDR3 loop spans 14 amino acids. Per germline, CDR1 MGHRA and CDR2 YSYEKL. Between the trimmed V and J ends, which lost 1 base and 4 bases, there was a span of 8 bases. The CDR3 is CASSQAVVNQPQHF. CDR3 sequence (DNA): TGCGCCAGCAGCCAAGCAGTGGTTAATCAGCCCCAGCATTTT.

The chain carries TRBV11-2 and TRBJ2-1; no reliable D call. The CDR3 length is 14 residues. Trimming cost V 4 bases and J 4 bases, with 11 bases left between them. Germline assignment: CDR1 SGHAT and CDR2 FQNNGV. Here the CDR3 reads CASSSVAVYNEQFF. CDR3 nucleotides: TGTGCCAGCAGCTCCGTGGCAGTGTACAATGAGCAGTTCTTC.

In DNA form, the CDR3 reads TGTGCCAGCTCACCACCGGTCTCGCGGGCTGGAAACACCATATATTTT. Its translation: CASSPPVSRAGNTIYF. This chain connects TRBV18 to TRBJ1-3; D unresolved. The V gene's germline CDR1 is KGHSH and CDR2 LQKENI. The CDR3 is 16 amino acids. V gave up 0 bases and J gave up 2 bases, with 11 bases separating them.

The chain carries TRBV29-1 and TRBJ2-5; TRBD1 matches at 9 bases. Germline V lookup: CDR1 SQVTM, CDR2 ANQGSEA. Unmatched junction bases numbered 10, after V lost 3 bases and J lost 5 bases. The CDR3 contains 15 residues. The DNA for the CDR3 is TGCAGCGTTGACCGGACAGGGGTTACGAGGGAGACCCAGTACTTC. This encodes CSVDRTGVTRETQYF.

This chain uses TRBV5-6 with TRBJ1-2, with no clear D. The CDR3 is 14 amino acids. Trimming stripped 0 bases from V and 2 bases from J, with 8 bases between. CDR1 and CDR2 (germline): SGHDT, YYEEEE. The CDR3 sequence is CASSLANSNYGYTF. The CDR3 DNA follows: TGTGCCAGCAGCTTGGCGAACAGCAACTATGGCTACACCTTC. Drawing the rest from reference TRBV5-6 and TRBJ1-2, the complete variable domain is DAGVTQSPTHLIKTRGQQVTLRCSPKSGHDTVSWYQQALGQGPQFIFQYYEEEERQRGNFPDRFSGHQFPNYSSELNVNALLLGDSALYLCASSLANSNYGYTFGSGTRLTVV.

V usage is TRBV29-1 and J usage is TRBJ2-7, with D perhaps matching TRBD2 (5 bases). Looked up from germline, CDR1 is SQVTM and CDR2 is ANQGSEA. The CDR3 contains 12 residues. The germline V and J ends were trimmed by 7 bases and 1 base, with 11 bases remaining between them. CDR3 nucleotide sequence: TGCAGCGCCAGGACTCGGTCCTACGAGCAGTACTTC. It codes for CSARTRSYEQYF.

This clone has a handful of counts. This probably arose from a read error, given a far larger clone one base away. In the same sample, other DNA sequences code for this CDR3. DNA for the CDR3: TGTGCCAGCAGCCACAGGACAGGGCGGGAGCAGTACTTC. Amino acid sequence: CASSHRTGREQYF. V usage is TRBV7-2 and J usage is TRBJ2-7; 8 bases fit TRBD1. The CDR3 consists of 13 residues. V was clipped by 5 bases and J by 7 bases; unmatched bases: 7. Germline V gene sequence: CDR1 SGHTA, CDR2 FQGNSA.